The rows below give T cell receptor beta chains drawn from one sample of a study of blood T cell repertoires in COVID-19. The protocol was immunoSEQ multiplex PCR, while the TCRdb copy is restricted to in-frame clones and leaves out a portion. This table holds 350,000 to 450,000 clones, roughly nine tenths found once. Sequenced sample: PBMCs or T cells enriched from blood (not recorded which). The receptors were sampled from a man aged 30-40 years who had recovered from COVID-19. Each CDR3 is given with its conserved first and last residue. The D gene is left open where the match is weak. Not every row has a clone size; where given, it reads once, few, many or a size class.

V gene: TRBV6-5
clone size: NA
D gene: TRBD1
J gene: TRBJ1-5
CDR3 protein: CASSYGDRGLWHF
CDR3 DNA: TGTGCCAGCAGTTACGGAGACAGGGGGCTATGGCATTTT

V gene: TRBV21-1
clone size: NA
D gene: NA
J gene: TRBJ2-1
CDR3 protein: CASSSPTEYNEQFF
CDR3 DNA: TGTGCCAGCAGCTCCCCGACAGAGTACAATGAGCAGTTCTTC

V gene: TRBV11-3
clone size: NA
D gene: TRBD2
J gene: TRBJ2-7
CDR3 protein: CASSPGLAESSYEQYF
CDR3 DNA: TGTGCCAGCAGCCCCGGACTAGCGGAAAGCTCCTACGAGCAGTACTTC

V gene: TRBV29-1
clone size: NA
D gene: TRBD1
J gene: TRBJ1-1
CDR3 protein: CSAEGGQGVTEAFF
CDR3 DNA: TGCAGCGCAGAAGGTGGACAGGGGGTCACTGAAGCTTTCTTT

V gene: TRBV19
clone size: NA
D gene: NA
J gene: TRBJ2-6
CDR3 protein: CASRGAAGANVLTF
CDR3 DNA: TGTGCCAGTAGGGGAGCGGCCGGGGCCAACGTCCTGACTTTC

V gene: TRBV28
clone size: NA
D gene: TRBD2
J gene: TRBJ2-7
CDR3 protein: CATTGTNSYEQYF
CDR3 DNA: TGTGCCACAACCGGGACTAACTCCTACGAGCAGTACTTC

V gene: TRBV7-2
clone size: NA
D gene: NA
J gene: TRBJ2-1
CDR3 protein: CASSLIVGQPSYNEQFF
CDR3 DNA: TGTGCCAGCAGCTTAATTGTGGGCCAGCCCTCCTACAATGAGCAGTTCTTC

V gene: TRBV3-1/TRBV3-2
clone size: NA
D gene: TRBD2
J gene: TRBJ2-7
CDR3 protein: CASSAPGTSGFSSYEQYF
CDR3 DNA: TGTGCCAGCAGCGCTCCCGGGACTAGCGGATTTAGCTCCTACGAGCAGTACTTC

V gene: TRBV29-1
clone size: NA
D gene: TRBD1
J gene: TRBJ1-2
CDR3 protein: CSVTRTGAGYGYTF
CDR3 DNA: TGCAGCGTTACCAGGACAGGGGCAGGCTATGGCTACACCTTC

V gene: TRBV7-8
clone size: once
D gene: TRBD2
J gene: TRBJ2-7
CDR3 protein: CASSLKTSGSSYEQYF
CDR3 DNA: TGTGCCAGCAGCTTAAAGACTAGCGGAAGCTCCTACGAGCAGTACTTC

V gene: TRBV7-9
clone size: NA
D gene: NA
J gene: TRBJ2-3
CDR3 protein: CASTISSTDTQYF
CDR3 DNA: TGTGCCAGCACCATTTCTAGCACAGATACGCAGTATTTT

V gene: TRBV5-1
clone size: NA
D gene: TRBD2
J gene: TRBJ2-1
CDR3 protein: CASSWTGTSGRSSEQFF
CDR3 DNA: TGCGCCAGCAGCTGGACCGGGACTAGCGGGAGGAGCAGTGAGCAGTTCTTC

V gene: TRBV19
clone size: NA
D gene: NA
J gene: TRBJ1-1
CDR3 protein: CASSPPGKADTEAFF
CDR3 DNA: TGTGCCAGTAGCCCCCCAGGGAAGGCGGACACTGAAGCTTTCTTT

V gene: TRBV19
clone size: NA
D gene: NA
J gene: TRBJ1-2
CDR3 protein: CASSTYRNYGYTF
CDR3 DNA: TGTGCCAGTAGTACTTACAGGAACTATGGCTACACCTTC

V gene: TRBV5-1
clone size: NA
D gene: NA
J gene: TRBJ2-3
CDR3 protein: CASSFSLDTQYF
CDR3 DNA: TGCGCCAGCAGCTTCAGTCTAGATACGCAGTATTTT

V gene: TRBV10-2
clone size: NA
D gene: TRBD1
J gene: TRBJ2-5
CDR3 protein: CASSSTGAQETQYF
CDR3 DNA: TGCGCCAGCAGTTCGACAGGGGCACAAGAGACCCAGTACTTC